Sequencing of this TCR beta chain was carried out in a study of blood T cell repertoires in COVID-19. Study information: T cells, B-cell-depleted T cells, or PBMCs provided the cDNA or gDNA that served as material.

Trimming took 4 bases from V and 0 from J, leaving 7 bases between them. Germline values: CDR1 SGHTA, CDR2 FQGNSA. The CDR3 length is 13 residues. Profiling relied on immunoSEQ multiplex PCR, and the TCRdb table lists in-frame clones only, not all of them. The sample lists more than 55,000 clones, less than 80% occurring once. The sequence was obtained from a human donor in a cohort sampled during active COVID-19. The rearrangement uses TRBV7-2 and TRBJ2-7; no definite D call. Sample: peripheral blood. The CDR3 loop is CASSSASSYEQYF. As DNA, the CDR3 is TGTGCCAGCAGCTCGGCTAGCTCCTACGAGCAGTACTTC.